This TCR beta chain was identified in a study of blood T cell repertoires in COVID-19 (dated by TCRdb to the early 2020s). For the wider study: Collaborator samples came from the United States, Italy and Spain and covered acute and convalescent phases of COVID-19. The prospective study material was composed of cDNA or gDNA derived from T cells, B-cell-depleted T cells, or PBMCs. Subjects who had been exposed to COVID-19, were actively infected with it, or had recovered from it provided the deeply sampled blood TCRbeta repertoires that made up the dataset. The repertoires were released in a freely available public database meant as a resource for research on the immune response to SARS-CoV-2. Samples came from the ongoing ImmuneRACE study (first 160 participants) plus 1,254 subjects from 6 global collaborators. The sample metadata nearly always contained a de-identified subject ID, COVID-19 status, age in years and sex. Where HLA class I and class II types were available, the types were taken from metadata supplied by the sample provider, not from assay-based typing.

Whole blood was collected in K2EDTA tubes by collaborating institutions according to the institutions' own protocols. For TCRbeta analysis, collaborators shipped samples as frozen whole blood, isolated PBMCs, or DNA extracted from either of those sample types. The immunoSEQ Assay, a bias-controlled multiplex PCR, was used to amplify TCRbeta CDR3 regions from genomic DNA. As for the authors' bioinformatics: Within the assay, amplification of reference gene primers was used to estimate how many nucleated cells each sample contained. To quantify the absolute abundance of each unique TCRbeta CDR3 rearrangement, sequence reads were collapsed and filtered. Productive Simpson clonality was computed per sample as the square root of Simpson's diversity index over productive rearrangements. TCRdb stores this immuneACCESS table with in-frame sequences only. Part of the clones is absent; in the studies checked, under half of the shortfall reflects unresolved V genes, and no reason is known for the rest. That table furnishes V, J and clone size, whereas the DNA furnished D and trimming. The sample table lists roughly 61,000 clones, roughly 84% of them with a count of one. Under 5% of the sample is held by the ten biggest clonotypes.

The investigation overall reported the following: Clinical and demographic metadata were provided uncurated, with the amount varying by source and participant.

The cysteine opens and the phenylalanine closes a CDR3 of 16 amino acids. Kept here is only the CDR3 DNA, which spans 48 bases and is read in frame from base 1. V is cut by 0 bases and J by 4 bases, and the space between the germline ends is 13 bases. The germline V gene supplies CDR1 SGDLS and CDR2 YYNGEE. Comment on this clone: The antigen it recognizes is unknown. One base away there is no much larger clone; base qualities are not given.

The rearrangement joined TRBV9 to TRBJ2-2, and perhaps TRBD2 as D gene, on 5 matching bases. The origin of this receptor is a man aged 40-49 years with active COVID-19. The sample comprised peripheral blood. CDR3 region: CASSVGSRVGTGELFF. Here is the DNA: TGTGCCAGCAGCGTAGGCTCGAGGGTGGGCACCGGGGAGCTGTTTTTT. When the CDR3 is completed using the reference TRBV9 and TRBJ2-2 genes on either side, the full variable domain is DSGVTQTPKHLITATGQRVTLRCSPRSGDLSVYWYQQSLDQGLQFLIQYYNGEERAKGNILERFSAQQFPDLHSELNLSSLELGDSALYFCASSVGSRVGTGELFFGEGSRLTVL.